The present T cell receptor beta chain was sequenced within a study of T cell repertoires in cytomegalovirus infection. TCRdb fed the reads into MiXCR, producing one record per CDR3 protein. Altogether about 700,000 distinct CDR3 sequences are present, 30% to 40% being singletons, with the ten largest covering approximately 18%. The germline V gene has CDR1 SGHTA and CDR2 FQGNSA. The V gene end was trimmed by 2 bases and the J gene end by 7 bases; junction bases not matched to a gene: 11. The CDR3 is 16 residues long. This clonotype has a count of ten or more. Its matching antigen is unknown. The sequence was obtained from a human donor in good health (CMV status not recorded). Some clones in this sample may be carry-over from other donors' samples. The chain recombines TRBV7-2 with TRBJ2-1; 7 bases match TRBD2. The material was cultured PBMCs, obtained from culture after CMV antigen stimulation. The DNA for the CDR3 is TGTGCCAGCAGCTTACTCAGGTGGGAGGGCCGGAATGAGCAGTTCTTC. This encodes CASSLLRWEGRNEQFF.